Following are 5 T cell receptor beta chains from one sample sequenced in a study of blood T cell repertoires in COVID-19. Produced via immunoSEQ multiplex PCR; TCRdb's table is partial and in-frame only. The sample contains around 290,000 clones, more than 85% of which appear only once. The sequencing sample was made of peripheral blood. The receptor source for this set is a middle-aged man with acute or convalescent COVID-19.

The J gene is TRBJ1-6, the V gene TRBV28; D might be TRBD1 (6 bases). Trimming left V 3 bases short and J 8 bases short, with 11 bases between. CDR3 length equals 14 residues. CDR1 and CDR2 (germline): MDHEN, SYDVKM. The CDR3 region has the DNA TGTGCCAGCAGTTTTGGACAGCCTTATTCACCCCTCCACTTT. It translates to CASSFGQPYSPLHF.

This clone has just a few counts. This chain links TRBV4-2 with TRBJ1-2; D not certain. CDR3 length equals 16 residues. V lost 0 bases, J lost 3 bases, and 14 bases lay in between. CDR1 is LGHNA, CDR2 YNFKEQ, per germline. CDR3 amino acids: CASSQDRSKADYGYTF. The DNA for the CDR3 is TGTGCCAGCAGCCAAGATCGTAGTAAGGCGGACTATGGCTACACCTTC.

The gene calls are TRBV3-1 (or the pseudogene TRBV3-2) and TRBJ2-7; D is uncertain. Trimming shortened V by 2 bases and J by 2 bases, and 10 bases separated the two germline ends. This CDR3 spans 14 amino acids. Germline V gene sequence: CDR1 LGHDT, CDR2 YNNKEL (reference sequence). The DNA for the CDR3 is TGTGCCAGCAGCCAATTTCCTCCCCCCTACGAGCAGTACTTC. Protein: CASSQFPPPYEQYF.

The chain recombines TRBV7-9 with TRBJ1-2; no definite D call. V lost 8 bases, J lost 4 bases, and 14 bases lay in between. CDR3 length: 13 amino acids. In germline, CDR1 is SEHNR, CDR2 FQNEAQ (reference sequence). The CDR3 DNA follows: TGTGCCAGCTCGTGTTCCACGGGCTATGGCTACACCTTC. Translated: CASSCSTGYGYTF.

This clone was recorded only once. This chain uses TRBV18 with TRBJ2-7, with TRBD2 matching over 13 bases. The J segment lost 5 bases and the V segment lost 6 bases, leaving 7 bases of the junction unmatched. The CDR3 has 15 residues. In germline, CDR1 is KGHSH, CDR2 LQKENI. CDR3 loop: CASSVLAGGQNEQYF. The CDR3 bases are TGTGCCAGCTCCGTACTAGCGGGGGGGCAAAACGAGCAGTACTTC. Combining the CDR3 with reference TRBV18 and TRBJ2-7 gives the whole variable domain NAGVMQNPRHLVRRRGQEARLRCSPMKGHSHVYWYRQLPEEGLKFMVYLQKENIIDESGMPKERFSAEFPKEGPSILRIQQVVRGDSAAYFCASSVLAGGQNEQYFGPGTRLTVT.